This TCR beta chain was recovered during a study of PD-1 blockade in classical Hodgkin lymphoma (dated by TCRdb to about 2020). With respect to the entire study: Nivolumab dosing was 3 mg/kg intravenously every 2 weeks, continuing until either disease progression or unacceptable toxicity. The study used TCR beta sequencing and CyTOF to define a peripheral blood immune signature of response to PD-1 blockade in classical Hodgkin lymphoma.

In the paper's terms, the time point label means: cycle 2 day 1 (C2D1) of nivolumab. Relapse after autologous stem cell transplantation had occurred in all trial patients, and cohorts A, B and C were distinguished by prior brentuximab vedotin exposure. A total of about 51 patients with relapsed/refractory classical Hodgkin lymphoma made up the trial cohort, and each patient's best overall response was complete response, partial response or progressive disease. Trial patients were treated with single-agent nivolumab in the multi-cohort phase II CheckMate 205 trial. An independent review committee assessed best overall response by applying the 2007 International Working Group response criteria. Trial PBMCs were obtained immediately prior to nivolumab initiation (C1D1) and on therapy at cycle 2 day 1 and cycle 4 day 1. After peripheral blood was drawn into 8 mL Vacutainer Cell Preparation Tubes, PBMCs were isolated by centrifugation and then cryopreserved.

The Qiagen DNeasy kit was used to extract genomic DNA from unsorted PBMCs and from the negatively selected CD4+ and CD8+ fractions. Using primers that anneal to V and J segments, immunoSEQ multiplex PCR amplified the TCR beta CDR3 regions. Amplification bias was minimized using a synthetic immune receptor repertoire, and residual bias was removed computationally after sequencing. In the paper's pipeline: Repertoire diversity was quantified as the Shannon entropy index using custom Python scripts. The unsorted, CD4+ and CD8+ repertoires were each analyzed separately, with the exception of combined analyses, where CD4+ and CD8+ sequences were merged in silico. Clonal expansion was defined as a frequency increase of at least 2-fold after treatment compared with C1D1, and clones undetected at baseline were assigned a pseudocount of 0.5. Singleton clones were defined as clones with 0 or 1 copy at C1D1, and non-singleton clones were defined as clones with 2 or more copies. Clones expanded in unsorted samples were labelled as CD4+, CD8+ or unknown by matching protein sequences in sorted samples from the same patient. Diversity changes from C1D1 to C4D1 were tested in paired samples using Wilcoxon tests. TCRdb holds this immuneACCESS table with in-frame rearrangements only. Some clones are missing; in checked studies, unresolved V genes explain under half, and the rest has no known cause. The V and J calls and clone size come from that table; D and trimming were worked out from the DNA. Counted in this sample were 50,000 or so clones; 73% of them appeared once. The ten largest clones capture less than 15% of the sample.

With respect to this clone: No antigen is known for it. No base qualities exist here, and no much larger clone lies one base off it.

The investigation overall reported the following: Newly diagnosed patients were reported to have lower baseline TCR diversity than healthy donors, and relapsed/refractory patients were reported to have lower baseline TCR diversity still. Among trial patients, those achieving complete response had baseline diversity similar to that of newly diagnosed patients, while diversity was significantly lower in partial responders and progressors. By C4D1, a significant rise was seen in CD4+ TCR diversity but not in CD8+ TCR diversity (p=0.0027 vs p=0.16), and the rise was most apparent among complete responders (p=0.02). Lower diversity was observed in patients in whom nivolumab was started less than 1 year after ASCT, and these patients were excluded from later analyses so that confounding by immune reconstitution would be avoided. The study covered only a single clinical trial cohort, and the causes of the repertoire differences, possibly disease activity or prior therapy, were still not defined.

The junction shows trimming of 1 base on V and 5 bases on J, and the gene matches do not reach 12 bases of it. Sequences SGHAT (CDR1) and FQNNGV (CDR2) are obtained from the germline V gene. Taken from cysteine to phenylalanine, the CDR3 has 18 residues. The kept DNA is CDR3 alone, 54 bases in frame from the first base. The receptor chain draws on TRBV11-2 and TRBJ2-5, with TRBD2 matching 11 junction bases. The specimen comprised peripheral blood mononuclear cells (PBMCs), sampled before the second cycle of nivolumab. This clonotype originated in a human donor with classical Hodgkin lymphoma. The CDR3 in this case is CASSLVVSPASGRETQYF. The sequenced DNA is TGTGCCAGCAGCTTAGTAGTGTCTCCGGCTAGCGGGAGGGAGACCCAGTACTTC.